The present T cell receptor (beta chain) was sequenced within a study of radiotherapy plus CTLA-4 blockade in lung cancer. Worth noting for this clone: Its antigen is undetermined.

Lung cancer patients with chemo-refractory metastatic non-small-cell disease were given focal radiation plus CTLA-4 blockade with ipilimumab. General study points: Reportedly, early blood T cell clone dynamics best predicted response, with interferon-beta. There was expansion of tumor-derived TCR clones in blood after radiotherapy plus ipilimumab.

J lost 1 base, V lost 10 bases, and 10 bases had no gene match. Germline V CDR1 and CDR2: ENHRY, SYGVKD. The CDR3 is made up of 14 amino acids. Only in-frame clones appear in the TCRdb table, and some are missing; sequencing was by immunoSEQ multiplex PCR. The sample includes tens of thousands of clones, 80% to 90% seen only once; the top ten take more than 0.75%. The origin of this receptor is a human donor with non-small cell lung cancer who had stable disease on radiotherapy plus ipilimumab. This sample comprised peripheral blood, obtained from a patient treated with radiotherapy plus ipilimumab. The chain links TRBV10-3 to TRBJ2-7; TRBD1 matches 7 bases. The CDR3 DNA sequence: TGTGCCACCGAACGACAGGGTAATTCCTACGAGCAGTACTTC. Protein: CATERQGNSYEQYF.